This T cell receptor (beta chain) was found in a study of control samples from healthy donors and cancer patients. Sequencing used immunoSEQ multiplex PCR; TCRdb keeps in-frame clones, though not all of them. The sample contains 100,000 or so clones, about 90% of which appear only once. This CDR3 comprises 14 residues. V was pared by 9 bases and J by 3 bases, with 10 bases of the junction left unmatched. This clone was seen only once. The origin of this receptor is a woman aged 18-29 years in good health. The chain combines TRBV23-1 with TRBJ2-7; 8 bases match TRBD1. TRBV23-1 is given ORF status, its function remaining uncertain. The sequenced sample was blood. As DNA, the CDR3 is TGCGCCAGAACTCGACAGGGGAGGAACTACGAGCAGTACTTC. Translated, it gives CARTRQGRNYEQYF.